The 18 T cell receptor beta chains listed next were all sequenced from one sample in a study of T cell responses to AZD1222 COVID-19 vaccine (dated by TCRdb to the early 2020s). Library method: the immunoSEQ multiplex PCR assay. TCRdb took this table from immuneACCESS and kept in-frame rearrangements with V and J called. Such tables lack part of the clones; where checked against another copy, unresolved V genes explain under half of the gap, and the rest is unexplained. The sample table shows around 150,000 clones, and over 75% are seen once. The ten largest make up 3.4% of the sample. The sample's time point label, in plain terms: baseline before first vaccination. The sample in question was peripheral blood, obtained on day 0 of AZD1222 vaccination. These receptors originate from an adult in good health.

J is TRBJ2-1 and V is TRBV7-2, with D uncertain. The ends were cut back, 5 bases at V and 1 base at J, with 9 bases in the middle. The CDR3 runs to 14 residues. Germline V CDR1 and CDR2: SGHTA, FQGNSA. The CDR3 sequence: CASSLAGSYNEQFF. The CDR3 DNA reads as TGTGCCAGCAGCCTCGCCGGATCCTACAATGAGCAGTTCTTC.

The chain carries TRBV12-3 or TRBV12-4 and TRBJ2-7, with D tentatively TRBD1 (6 bases). The CDR3 has 13 residues. Trimming removed 2 bases at V and 3 bases at J, with 8 bases between. In nucleotides, the CDR3 is TGTGCCAGCAGTTTACACAGGGTCTACGAGCAGTACTTC. This codes for CASSLHRVYEQYF.

The chain has TRBV5-6 and TRBJ1-4, with D possibly TRBD1 on 5 matching bases. Deletions cut 4 bases from V and 3 bases from J, with 13 bases between. Germline CDR1 SGHDT, CDR2 YYEEEE. The CDR3 is 15 residues long. This CDR3 reads CASSIAGRANEKLFF. The CDR3 DNA sequence: TGTGCCAGCAGCATCGCAGGGAGGGCTAATGAAAAACTGTTTTTT.

The chain couples TRBV5-1 to TRBJ2-5, with D possibly matching TRBD1 (6 bases). The V end was cut by 0 bases, the J end by 1 base, with 10 bases between. CDR3 length: 15 residues. Germline assignment: CDR1 SGHRS and CDR2 YFSETQ. The CDR3 region is CASSLDLTGQETQYF. The CDR3 coding sequence is TGCGCCAGCAGCTTGGATTTGACAGGCCAAGAGACCCAGTACTTC.

This clone was observed once. The J gene is TRBJ1-1, the V gene TRBV27; TRBD1 matches at 8 bases. V shed 2 bases and J 1 base; nucleotides not matched to a gene: 3. This CDR3 contains 15 residues. The germline gives CDR1 MNHEY, CDR2 SMNVEV (reference sequence). CDR3 in DNA: TGTGCCAGCAGTTTACAGGGGGCGGGGAACACTGAAGCTTTCTTT. Its protein product is CASSLQGAGNTEAFF.

The chain uses TRBV27 and TRBJ2-2; 10 bases match TRBD2. This CDR3 is built from 18 residues. J was trimmed by 5 bases and V by 3 bases; bases with no gene match: 12. Germline V lookup: CDR1 MNHEY, CDR2 SMNVEV (reference sequence). The CDR3 region is CASSFPSAGGRRTGELFF. The CDR3 DNA reads as TGTGCCAGCAGTTTTCCCTCAGCGGGGGGGCGGCGGACCGGGGAGCTGTTTTTT.

This clone was observed once. J is TRBJ2-1 and V is TRBV7-9; 11 bases match TRBD2. This CDR3 is 15 amino acids long. V lost 5 bases, J lost 3 bases, and 3 bases stayed unmatched. From germline, CDR1 is SEHNR and CDR2 FQNEAQ (reference sequence). CDR3 in DNA: TGTGCCAGCAGCCTGACTAGCGGGAACTACAATGAGCAGTTCTTC. This gives the protein CASSLTSGNYNEQFF.

The chain couples TRBV19 to TRBJ2-2; D is unresolved. Trimming took 8 bases from V and 4 from J, leaving 8 bases between them. CDR3 length: 12 amino acids. CDR1 and CDR2 (germline): LNHDA, SQIVND (reference sequence). The CDR3 DNA follows: TGTGCCAGTCTTGGCGGCACCGGGGAGCTGTTTTTT. This gives the protein CASLGGTGELFF.

The gene calls are TRBV6-2 or TRBV6-3 and TRBJ2-3, with TRBD2 identical over 7 bases. Unmatched junction bases numbered 14, after V lost 2 bases and J lost 6 bases. Per germline, CDR1 MNHEY and CDR2 SVGEGT. The CDR3 has 17 amino acids. The CDR3 nucleotides are TGTGCCAGCAGTTACCTCATGCCTAGCGGACCGGTTGATACGCAGTATTTT. Amino acids: CASSYLMPSGPVDTQYF.

This CDR3 is CASRTGVGGEQYF. CDR3 coding DNA: TGTGCCAGCCGGACAGGGGTAGGCGGCGAGCAGTACTTC. The chain carries TRBV27 and TRBJ2-7; 9 bases line up with TRBD1. With V trimmed by 8 bases and J by 6 bases, 8 bases remained unmatched. CDR1 and CDR2 from the germline V gene are MNHEY and SMNVEV (reference sequence). The CDR3 totals 13 residues.

This clone has only one observation. V usage is TRBV4-1 and J usage is TRBJ2-1; TRBD2 agrees at 7 bases. CDR1 MGHRA and CDR2 YSYEKL come from the germline V gene. The CDR3 contains 15 residues. Trimming at V came to 0 bases and at J to 8 bases, leaving 7 bases not matched to a gene. CDR3 coding DNA: TGCGCCAGCAGCCAAGAAAGGACTAGAAGCGATGAGCAGTTCTTC. Amino acids: CASSQERTRSDEQFF.

The genes are TRBV4-2 and TRBJ2-7; tentatively, D is TRBD2 (5 bases). Germline CDR1 LGHNA, CDR2 YNFKEQ. The CDR3 is 13 amino acids. V lost 0 bases and J 4 bases, leaving 7 bases between the germline ends. This CDR3 reads CASSQEGGYEQYF. For the CDR3, the DNA is TGTGCCAGCAGCCAAGAAGGCGGGTACGAGCAGTACTTC.

J is TRBJ1-2 and V is TRBV5-1; TRBD1 matches at 9 bases. The germline V gene has CDR1 SGHRS and CDR2 YFSETQ. This CDR3 has 14 residues. The trim removed 4 bases at V and 8 bases at J, leaving 9 bases unmatched. The CDR3 here is CASSRTGEDRGYTF. DNA of the CDR3: TGCGCCAGCAGCCGGACAGGGGAAGATAGAGGCTACACCTTC.

The chain recombines TRBV6-2 or TRBV6-3 with TRBJ1-2; 7 nucleotides align to TRBD1. This CDR3 region has 12 residues. The V and J ends lost 6 bases and 4 bases, in that order; junction bases with no gene match: 2. Germline values: CDR1 MNHEY, CDR2 SVGEGT. As DNA, the CDR3 is TGTGCCAGCAGCGGGACAGTCTATGGCTACACCTTC. Residues: CASSGTVYGYTF.

This CDR3 is CASTPPTTQETQYF. The DNA for the CDR3 is TGTGCCAGCACCCCCCCGACTACTCAAGAGACCCAGTACTTC. This chain connects TRBV7-9 to TRBJ2-5, with D possibly being TRBD2 (5 bases). CDR1 SEHNR and CDR2 FQNEAQ come from the germline V gene (reference sequence). The CDR3 has 14 amino acids. The germline V and J ends were trimmed by 7 bases and 2 bases, with 14 bases remaining between them.

The V gene is TRBV14, the J gene TRBJ1-1, with unresolved D. With 4 bases removed from V and 5 bases from J, the gap between germline ends came to 17 bases. Germline V CDR1 and CDR2: SGHDN, FVKESK. This CDR3 region has 15 residues. This chain's CDR3 is CASSPTRGGETEAFF. CDR3 DNA sequence: TGTGCCAGCAGCCCTACCCGGGGAGGCGAAACTGAAGCTTTCTTT. Full variable domain (outside the CDR3, taken from reference TRBV14 and TRBJ1-1): EAGVTQFPSHSVIEKGQTVTLRCDPISGHDNLYWYRRVMGKEIKFLLHFVKESKQDESGMPNNRFLAERTGGTYSTLKVQPAELEDSGVYFCASSPTRGGETEAFFGQGTRLTVV.

The rearrangement uses TRBV11-3 and TRBJ2-7; 12 nucleotides match TRBD2. This CDR3 has 15 amino acids. The V gene's germline CDR1 is SGHNT and CDR2 YENEEA. With V trimmed by 4 bases and J by 5 bases, 6 bases remained unmatched. The chain's CDR3 is CASSSPTSGRNEQYF. CDR3 sequence (DNA): TGTGCCAGCAGCTCACCGACTAGCGGGAGAAACGAGCAGTACTTC.

The gene calls are TRBV7-9 and TRBJ1-1, with 8 bases aligning to TRBD1. CDR3 length: 14 amino acids. Trimming at V came to 5 bases and at J to 5 bases, leaving 7 bases not matched to a gene. Germline assignment: CDR1 SEHNR and CDR2 FQNEAQ (reference sequence). CDR3 protein: CASSRTGGETEAFF. DNA of the CDR3: TGTGCCAGCAGCCGCACAGGGGGAGAAACTGAAGCTTTCTTT.